The sequence of this T cell receptor (beta chain) was determined in a study of T cells after yellow fever vaccination. Overall study context: Fractions with few cells were prepared using SMART-Seq v4 Ultra Low Input.

5'RACE template switching produced TCR cDNA carrying a universal primer site and UMIs. MiXCR, applied by TCRdb to the 5' RACE reads, yields one record per CDR3 protein. The sample has approximately 350,000 distinct CDR3 sequences; about 9.9% are singletons. This clonotype has only a few counts. No antigen is known for it. The CDR3 loop spans 16 amino acids. The germline gives CDR1 MNHEY, CDR2 SVGAGI. With V trimmed by 0 bases and J by 2 bases, 2 bases remained unmatched. Study-wide points: Re-detected after boosting: most primary clones, about 95% of CD4 and around 86% of CD8. Contamination of FACS-sorted repertoires by abundant clonotypes from the bulk population could occur.

The material was PBMCs, obtained on the day of the first yellow fever vaccination. This receptor was taken from a man aged 18 to 29 who received the YFV17D yellow fever vaccine. The chain uses TRBV6-5 and TRBJ1-5; 9 bases match TRBD1. The CDR3 DNA sequence: TGTGCCAGCAGTTACTCAAGGACAGGGGGCAATCAGCCCCAGCATTTT. Protein: CASSYSRTGGNQPQHF.